The 8 T cell receptor beta chains in this list originate from one sample, sequenced in a study of blood T cell repertoires in COVID-19. Here immunoSEQ multiplex PCR was the method, and the copy in TCRdb shows in-frame clones only, minus some. The table lists some 200,000 clones, approximately 90% of them singletons. What was sequenced was peripheral blood. The source is an elderly man with acute or convalescent COVID-19.

The chain is built from TRBV7-8 and TRBJ2-7; the match to TRBD1 covers 7 bases. Germline-derived CDR1 and CDR2 are SGHVS and FQNEAQ. Trimming at V came to 5 bases and at J to 6 bases, leaving 13 bases not matched to a gene. The CDR3 spans 15 residues. The CDR3 DNA reads TGTGCCAGCAGCCATGGGGGTCGACAGGGTGGCGAGCAGTACGTC. Amino acids: CASSHGGRQGGEQYV.

For the CDR3, the DNA is TGTGCCAGCAGCATCGGAGTGGCATCCTACAATGAGCAGTTCTTC. Translating it yields CASSIGVASYNEQFF. This chain links TRBV7-2 with TRBJ2-1, with D hard to call. Germline V gene lookup returns CDR1 SGHTA and CDR2 FQGNSA. The CDR3 sequence is 15 residues long. V was cut by 5 bases and J by 1 base, with 12 bases left in between.

V gene TRBV6-2 or TRBV6-3 combines with J gene TRBJ2-7, with D maybe TRBD2 (5 bases). V was cut by 3 bases and J by 2 bases, with 17 bases left in between. This CDR3 has 16 amino acids. CDR1 MNHEY and CDR2 SVGEGT come from the germline V gene. CDR3 nucleotide sequence: TGTGCCAGCAGTTATTCGGCGGGCCCCAGACCCTACGAGCAGTACTTC. Translation gives CASSYSAGPRPYEQYF.

Notes on this clone: Other nucleotide sequences from this sample produce the same CDR3. This chain links TRBV7-3 with TRBJ2-5; 9 bases align to TRBD2. The junction had 0 bases not matched to a gene; V was cut back by 3 bases and J by 4 bases. In germline, CDR1 is SGHTA, CDR2 FQGTGA. This CDR3 is 13 amino acids long. Here the CDR3 DNA reads TGTGCCAGCAGCTTGGGACTAGCAGAGACCCAGTACTTC. Its translation: CASSLGLAETQYF.

This sequence joins TRBV27 and TRBJ2-7; TRBD2 matches 8 bases. The V and J ends lost 6 bases and 2 bases, in that order; junction bases with no gene match: 9. CDR1 MNHEY and CDR2 SMNVEV come from the germline V gene (reference sequence). The CDR3 has 15 residues. The CDR3 loop is CASSTVTGGTYEQYV. CDR3 sequence (DNA): TGTGCCAGCAGCACGGTGACGGGAGGGACCTACGAGCAGTACGTC.

This clone was seen only once. J is TRBJ2-3 and V is TRBV5-1; 7 bases match TRBD1. Germline trimming cut 4 bases from V and 3 bases from J; bases unmatched to any gene: 14. The V gene's germline CDR1 is SGHRS and CDR2 YFSETQ. The CDR3 loop spans 17 amino acids. CDR3 nucleotide sequence: TGCGCCAGCAGCAGAATCGCCGGGACAGCTTTTACAGATACGCAGTATTTT. Protein product: CASSRIAGTAFTDTQYF.

In DNA, the CDR3 is TGTGCCAGCAGCACACTAGCGTCTACGCAGTATTTT. This sequence encodes CASSTLASTQYF. The rearrangement uses TRBV2 and TRBJ2-3, with TRBD2 matching 7 bases. Trimming removed 6 bases from V and 8 bases from J; junction bases left unmatched: 5. In germline, CDR1 is SNHLY, CDR2 FYNNEI. The CDR3 consists of 12 residues. Variable domain in full (rest from reference TRBV2 and TRBJ2-3): EPEVTQTPSHQVTQMGQEVILRCVPISNHLYFYWYRQILGQKVEFLVSFYNNEISEKSEIFDDQFSVERPDGSNFTLKIRSTKLEDSAMYFCASSTLASTQYFGPGTRLTVL.

This chain uses TRBV2 with TRBJ1-4; D not resolved. This CDR3 is built from 16 residues. CDR1 and CDR2 from the germline V gene are SNHLY and FYNNEI. The germline V and J ends were trimmed by 3 bases and 7 bases, with 18 bases remaining between them. CDR3 loop: CASSDPPGDGIEKLFF. The CDR3 region has the DNA TGTGCCAGCAGTGATCCGCCAGGCGATGGAATTGAAAAACTGTTTTTT.